The clone carrying this T cell receptor (beta chain) was observed at least ten times. These data are taken from a study of early T cells in non-severe SARS-CoV-2 infection. Study summary: Unpaired chains resulted from sequencing bulk RNA of unsorted whole blood.

The V gene's germline CDR1 is KGHDR and CDR2 SFDVKD. This CDR3 contains 13 residues. V lost 3 bases, J lost 5 bases, and 8 bases lay in between. Attached unique molecular identifiers marked individual cDNA molecules. TCRdb re-called the 5' RACE reads with MiXCR, one entry per CDR3 protein. The repertoire holds about 89,000 distinct CDR3 sequences, approximately 16% seen once, with approximately 5.1% in the top ten. This sequence was found in an adult who was a healthcare worker with PCR-confirmed SARS-CoV-2 infection or an uninfected control (not recorded which). The sequencing used whole blood, collected at baseline. The chain employs TRBV24-1 and TRBJ2-3, with D possibly TRBD1 on 6 matching bases. CDR3 residues: CATSDTGRDTQYF. The CDR3 nucleotides read TGTGCCACCAGTGATACAGGGCGAGATACGCAGTATTTT.